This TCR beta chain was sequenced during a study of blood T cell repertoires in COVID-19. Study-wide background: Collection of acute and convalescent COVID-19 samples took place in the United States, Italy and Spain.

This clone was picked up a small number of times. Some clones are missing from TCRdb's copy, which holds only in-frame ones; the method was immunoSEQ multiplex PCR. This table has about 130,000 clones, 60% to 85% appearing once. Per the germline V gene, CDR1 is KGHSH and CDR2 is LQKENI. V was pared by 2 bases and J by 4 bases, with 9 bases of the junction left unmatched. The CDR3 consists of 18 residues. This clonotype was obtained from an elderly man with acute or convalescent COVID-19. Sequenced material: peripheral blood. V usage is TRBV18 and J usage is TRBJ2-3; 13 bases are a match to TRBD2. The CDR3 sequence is CASSPLTRTSGGSDTQYF. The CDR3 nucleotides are TGTGCCAGCTCACCATTAACTCGGACTAGCGGGGGATCAGATACGCAGTATTTT.